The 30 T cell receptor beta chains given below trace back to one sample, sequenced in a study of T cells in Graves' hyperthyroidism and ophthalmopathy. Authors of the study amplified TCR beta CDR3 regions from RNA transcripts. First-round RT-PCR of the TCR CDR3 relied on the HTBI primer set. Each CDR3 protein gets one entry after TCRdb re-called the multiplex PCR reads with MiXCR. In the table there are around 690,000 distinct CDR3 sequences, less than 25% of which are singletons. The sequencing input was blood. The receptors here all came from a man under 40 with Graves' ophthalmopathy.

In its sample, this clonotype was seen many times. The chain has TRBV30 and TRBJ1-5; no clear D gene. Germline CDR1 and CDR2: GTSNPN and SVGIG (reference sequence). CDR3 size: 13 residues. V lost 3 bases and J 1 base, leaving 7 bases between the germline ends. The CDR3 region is CAWSQASNQPQHF. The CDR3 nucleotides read TGTGCCTGGAGCCAGGCGAGCAATCAGCCCCAGCATTTT. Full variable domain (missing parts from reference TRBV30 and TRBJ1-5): SQTIHQWPATLVQPVGSPLSLECTVEGTSNPNLYWYRQAAGRGLQLLFYSVGIGQISSEVPQNLSASRPQDRQFILSSKKLLLSDSGFYLCAWSQASNQPQHFGDGTRLSIL.

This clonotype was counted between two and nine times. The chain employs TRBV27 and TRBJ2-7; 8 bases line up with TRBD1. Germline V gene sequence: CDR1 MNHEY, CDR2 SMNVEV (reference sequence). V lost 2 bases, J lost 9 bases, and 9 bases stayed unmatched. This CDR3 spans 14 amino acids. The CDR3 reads CASSLTADRARQYF. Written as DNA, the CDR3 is TGTGCCAGCAGTTTAACGGCGGACAGGGCGAGGCAGTACTTC.

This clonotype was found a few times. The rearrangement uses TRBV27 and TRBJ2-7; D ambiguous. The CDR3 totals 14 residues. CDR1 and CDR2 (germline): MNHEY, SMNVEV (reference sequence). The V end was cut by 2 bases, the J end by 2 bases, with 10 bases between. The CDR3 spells CASSLGNRPYEQYF. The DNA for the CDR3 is TGTGCCAGCAGTTTAGGGAACAGACCCTACGAGCAGTACTTC.

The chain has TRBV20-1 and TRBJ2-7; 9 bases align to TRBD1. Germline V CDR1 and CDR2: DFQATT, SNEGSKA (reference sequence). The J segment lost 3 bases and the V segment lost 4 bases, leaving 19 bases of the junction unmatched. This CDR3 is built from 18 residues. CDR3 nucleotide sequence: TGCAGTGCTAAAACTCCGGGACAGGGCTATGGACTAGTCTACGAGCAGTACTTC. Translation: CSAKTPGQGYGLVYEQYF.

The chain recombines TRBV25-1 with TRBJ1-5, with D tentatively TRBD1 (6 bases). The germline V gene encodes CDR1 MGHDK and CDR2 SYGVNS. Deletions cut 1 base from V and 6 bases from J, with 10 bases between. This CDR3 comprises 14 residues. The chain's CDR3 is CASSESGGLQPQHF. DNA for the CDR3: TGTGCCAGCAGTGAATCTGGGGGGCTTCAGCCCCAGCATTTT.

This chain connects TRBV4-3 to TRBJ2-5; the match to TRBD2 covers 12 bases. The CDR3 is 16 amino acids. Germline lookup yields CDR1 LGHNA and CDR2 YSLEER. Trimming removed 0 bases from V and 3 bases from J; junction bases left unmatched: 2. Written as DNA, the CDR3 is TGCGCCAGCAGCCAAGATCTAGCGGGAGGGGAAGAGACCCAGTACTTC. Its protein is CASSQDLAGGEETQYF.

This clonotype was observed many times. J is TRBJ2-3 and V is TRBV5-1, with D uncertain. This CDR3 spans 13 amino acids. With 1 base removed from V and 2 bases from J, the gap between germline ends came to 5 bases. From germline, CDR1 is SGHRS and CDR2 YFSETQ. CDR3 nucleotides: TGCGCCAGCAGCTTGATATACACAGATACGCAGTATTTT. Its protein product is CASSLIYTDTQYF.

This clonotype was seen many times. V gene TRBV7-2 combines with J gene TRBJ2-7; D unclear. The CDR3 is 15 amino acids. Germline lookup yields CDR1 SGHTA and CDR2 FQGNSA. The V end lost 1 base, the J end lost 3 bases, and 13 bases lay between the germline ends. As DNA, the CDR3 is TGTGCCAGCAGCTTAGAGGGCAGGTCCGTCTACGAGCAGTACTTC. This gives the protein CASSLEGRSVYEQYF. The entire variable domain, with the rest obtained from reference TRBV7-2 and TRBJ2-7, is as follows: GAGVSQSPSNKVTEKGKDVELRCDPISGHTALYWYRQSLGQGLEFLIYFQGNSAPDKSGLPSDRFSAERTGGSVSTLTIQRTQQEDSAVYLCASSLEGRSVYEQYFGPGTRLTVT.

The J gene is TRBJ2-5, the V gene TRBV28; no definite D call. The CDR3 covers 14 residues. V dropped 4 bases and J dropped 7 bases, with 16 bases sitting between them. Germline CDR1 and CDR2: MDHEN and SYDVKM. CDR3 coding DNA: TGTGCCAGCAGTTCCTGGGCCCAAAGTAGGACCCAGTACTTC. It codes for CASSSWAQSRTQYF.

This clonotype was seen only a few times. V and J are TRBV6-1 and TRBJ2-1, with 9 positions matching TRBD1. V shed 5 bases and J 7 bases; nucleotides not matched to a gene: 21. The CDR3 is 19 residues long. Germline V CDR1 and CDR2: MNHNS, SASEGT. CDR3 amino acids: CASSTLVPGQGKRQNEQFF. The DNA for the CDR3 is TGTGCCAGCAGTACCCTAGTCCCGGGACAGGGAAAGCGGCAGAATGAGCAGTTCTTC.

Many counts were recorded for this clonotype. CDR3 residues: CASSITQVNTEAFF. CDR3 bases: TGTGCCAGCAGCATAACGCAGGTGAACACTGAAGCTTTCTTT. This chain joins TRBV3-1 and TRBJ1-1; the D is unclear. The CDR3 sequence is 14 residues long. Trimming removed 5 bases from V and 0 bases from J, with 10 bases in between. In germline, CDR1 is LGHDT, CDR2 YNNKEL (reference sequence).

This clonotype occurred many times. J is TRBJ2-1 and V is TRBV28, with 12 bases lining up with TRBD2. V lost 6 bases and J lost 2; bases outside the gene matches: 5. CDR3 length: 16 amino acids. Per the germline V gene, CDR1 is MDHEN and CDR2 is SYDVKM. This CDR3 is CASRRGTSGPYNEQFF. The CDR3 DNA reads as TGTGCCAGCAGAAGGGGGACTAGCGGGCCCTACAATGAGCAGTTCTTC.

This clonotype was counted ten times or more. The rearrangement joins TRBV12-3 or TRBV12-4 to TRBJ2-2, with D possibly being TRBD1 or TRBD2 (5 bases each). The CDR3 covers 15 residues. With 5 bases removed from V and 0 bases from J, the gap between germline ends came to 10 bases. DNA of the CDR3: TGTGCCAGCAGTCGGGACGGTTCGAACACCGGGGAGCTGTTTTTT. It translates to CASSRDGSNTGELFF.

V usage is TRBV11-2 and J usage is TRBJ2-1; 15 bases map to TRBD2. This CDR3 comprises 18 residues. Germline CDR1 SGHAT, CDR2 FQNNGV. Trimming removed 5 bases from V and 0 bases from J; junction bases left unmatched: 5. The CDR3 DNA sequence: TGTGCCAGCAGCCCAGGACTAGCGGGAGGGTTCTCCTACAATGAGCAGTTCTTC. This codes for CASSPGLAGGFSYNEQFF.

The CDR3 region is CASRLTSSNEQFF. CDR3 bases: TGTGCCAGCAGGTTGACTAGCAGCAATGAGCAGTTCTTC. The rearrangement links TRBV2 to TRBJ2-1; 7 bases are a match to TRBD2. Germline loops: CDR1 SNHLY, CDR2 FYNNEI. This CDR3 has 13 amino acids. V shed 6 bases, J shed 6 bases, and the junction held 5 bases outside the gene matches.

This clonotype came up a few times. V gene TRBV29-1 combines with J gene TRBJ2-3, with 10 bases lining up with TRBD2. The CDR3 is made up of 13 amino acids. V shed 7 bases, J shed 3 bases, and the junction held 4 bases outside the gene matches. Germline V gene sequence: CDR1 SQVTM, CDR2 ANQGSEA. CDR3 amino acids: CSGKLAGTDTQYF. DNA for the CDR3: TGCAGCGGTAAACTAGCGGGGACAGATACGCAGTATTTT.

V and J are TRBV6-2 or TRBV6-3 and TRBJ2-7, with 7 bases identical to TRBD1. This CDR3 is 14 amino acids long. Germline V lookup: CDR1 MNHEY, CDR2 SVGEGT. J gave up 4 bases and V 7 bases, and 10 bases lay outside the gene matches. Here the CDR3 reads CASIPATGFYEQYF. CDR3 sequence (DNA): TGTGCCAGCATCCCCGCGACAGGGTTTTACGAGCAGTACTTC.

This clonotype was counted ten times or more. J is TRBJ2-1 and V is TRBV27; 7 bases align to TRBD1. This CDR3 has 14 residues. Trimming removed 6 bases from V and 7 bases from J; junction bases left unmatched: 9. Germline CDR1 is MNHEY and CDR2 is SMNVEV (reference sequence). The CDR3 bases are TGTGCCAGCAGCCCCCTGACAGGGCGGAATGAGCAGTTCTTC. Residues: CASSPLTGRNEQFF.

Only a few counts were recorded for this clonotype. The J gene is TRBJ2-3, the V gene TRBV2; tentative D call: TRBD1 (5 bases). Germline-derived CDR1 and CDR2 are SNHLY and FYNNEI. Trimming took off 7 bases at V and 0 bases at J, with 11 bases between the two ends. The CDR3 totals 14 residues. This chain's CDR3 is CASNGQISTDTQYF. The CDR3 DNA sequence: TGTGCCAGCAACGGACAAATTAGCACAGATACGCAGTATTTT. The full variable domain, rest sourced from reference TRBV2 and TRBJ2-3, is EPEVTQTPSHQVTQMGQEVILRCVPISNHLYFYWYRQILGQKVEFLVSFYNNEISEKSEIFDDQFSVERPDGSNFTLKIRSTKLEDSAMYFCASNGQISTDTQYFGPGTRLTVL.

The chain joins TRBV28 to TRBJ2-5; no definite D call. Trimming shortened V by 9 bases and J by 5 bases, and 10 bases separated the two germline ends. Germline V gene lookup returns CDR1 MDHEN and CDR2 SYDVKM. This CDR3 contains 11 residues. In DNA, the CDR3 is TGTGCCAGTTGGGGTTGGGAGACCCAGTACTTC. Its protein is CASWGWETQYF.

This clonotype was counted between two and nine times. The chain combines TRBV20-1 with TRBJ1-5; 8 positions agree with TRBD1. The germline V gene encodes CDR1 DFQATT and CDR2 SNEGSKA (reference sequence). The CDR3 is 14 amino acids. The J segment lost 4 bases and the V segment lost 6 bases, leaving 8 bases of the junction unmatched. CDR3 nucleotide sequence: TGCAGTGCCCTAACAGGGGGGGCGAATCAGCCCCAGCATTTT. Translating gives CSALTGGANQPQHF.

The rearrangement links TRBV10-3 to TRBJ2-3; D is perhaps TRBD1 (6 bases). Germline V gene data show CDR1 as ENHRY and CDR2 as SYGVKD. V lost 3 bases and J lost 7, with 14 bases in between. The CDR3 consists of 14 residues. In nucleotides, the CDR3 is TGTGCCATCAGTGAAGGGGGATTCGAGTATACGCAGTATTTT. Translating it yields CAISEGGFEYTQYF.

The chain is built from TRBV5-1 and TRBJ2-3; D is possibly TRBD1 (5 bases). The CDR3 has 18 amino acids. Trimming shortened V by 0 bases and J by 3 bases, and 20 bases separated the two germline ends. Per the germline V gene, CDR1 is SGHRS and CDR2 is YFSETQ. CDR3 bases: TGCGCCAGCAGCTTGGTTGGGGCGATGTTCGGTTCGACAGATACGCAGTATTTT. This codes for CASSLVGAMFGSTDTQYF.

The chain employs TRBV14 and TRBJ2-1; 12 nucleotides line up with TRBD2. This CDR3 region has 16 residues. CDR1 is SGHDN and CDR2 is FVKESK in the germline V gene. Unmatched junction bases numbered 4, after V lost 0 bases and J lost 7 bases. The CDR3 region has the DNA TGTGCCAGCAGCCAAGAACTAGCGGGAGGTCGGAATGAGCAGTTCTTC. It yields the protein CASSQELAGGRNEQFF.

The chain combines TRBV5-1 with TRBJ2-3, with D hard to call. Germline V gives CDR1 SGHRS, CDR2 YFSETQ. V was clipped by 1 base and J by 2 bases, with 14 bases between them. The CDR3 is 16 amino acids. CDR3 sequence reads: CASSLYSTVPTDTQYF. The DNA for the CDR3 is TGCGCCAGCAGCTTGTACTCAACAGTGCCCACAGATACGCAGTATTTT.

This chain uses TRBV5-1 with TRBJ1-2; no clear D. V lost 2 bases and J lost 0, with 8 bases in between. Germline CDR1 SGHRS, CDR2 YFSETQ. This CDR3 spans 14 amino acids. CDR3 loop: CASSFPGSNYGYTF. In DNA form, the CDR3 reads TGCGCCAGCAGCTTCCCGGGCTCTAACTATGGCTACACCTTC. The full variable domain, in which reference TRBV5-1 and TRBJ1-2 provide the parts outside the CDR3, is KAGVTQTPRYLIKTRGQQVTLSCSPISGHRSVSWYQQTPGQGLQFLFEYFSETQRNKGNFPGRFSGRQFSNSRSEMNVSTLELGDSALYLCASSFPGSNYGYTFGSGTRLTVV.

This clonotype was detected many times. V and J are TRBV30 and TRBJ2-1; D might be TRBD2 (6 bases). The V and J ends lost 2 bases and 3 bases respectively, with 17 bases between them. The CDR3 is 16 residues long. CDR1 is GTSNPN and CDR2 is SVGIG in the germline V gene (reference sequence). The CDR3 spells CAWSPSAGPNYNEQFF. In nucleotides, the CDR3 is TGTGCCTGGAGTCCCTCGGCGGGACCTAACTACAATGAGCAGTTCTTC.

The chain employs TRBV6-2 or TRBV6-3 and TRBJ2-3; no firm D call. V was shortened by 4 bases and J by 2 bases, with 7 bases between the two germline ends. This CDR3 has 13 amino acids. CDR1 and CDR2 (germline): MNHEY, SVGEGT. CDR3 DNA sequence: TGTGCCAGCAGTTTGAGACTCACAGATACGCAGTATTTT. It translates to CASSLRLTDTQYF.

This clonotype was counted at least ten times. CDR3 protein: CASSPREGAWTEAFF. As DNA, the CDR3 is TGTGCCAGCTCACCACGTGAAGGGGCTTGGACTGAAGCTTTCTTT. The chain has TRBV18 and TRBJ1-1; possible D gene TRBD1, 5 bases. V gave up 1 base and J gave up 5 bases, with 14 bases separating them. The CDR3 runs 15 residues. Germline CDR1 is KGHSH and CDR2 is LQKENI.

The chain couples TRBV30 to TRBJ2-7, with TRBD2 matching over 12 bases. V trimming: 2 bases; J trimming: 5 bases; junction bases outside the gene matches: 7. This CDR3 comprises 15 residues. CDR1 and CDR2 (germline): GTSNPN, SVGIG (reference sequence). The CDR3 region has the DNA TGTGCCTGGAGTCTACCGGGACTAGCGGGCGACGAGCAGTACTTC. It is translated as CAWSLPGLAGDEQYF.